This T cell receptor beta chain stems from a study of radiotherapy plus CTLA-4 blockade in lung cancer. In this sample, this clone turned up a few times. Data came from immunoSEQ multiplex PCR; TCRdb stores just in-frame clones and leaves some out. The data hold about 25,000 clones, with approximately 70% observed a single time. The sample consisted of peripheral blood, taken from a patient treated with radiotherapy plus ipilimumab. The origin of this receptor is a human donor with non-small cell lung cancer who had stable disease on radiotherapy plus ipilimumab.

The CDR3 nucleotides read TGTGCCAGCAGGGACAATGAGCAGTTCTTC. It translates to CASRDNEQFF. The V and J genes are TRBV6-1 and TRBJ2-1; D gene uncertain. In germline, CDR1 is MNHNS, CDR2 SASEGT. The CDR3 runs to 10 residues. Trimming removed 6 bases at V and 5 bases at J, with 2 bases between.